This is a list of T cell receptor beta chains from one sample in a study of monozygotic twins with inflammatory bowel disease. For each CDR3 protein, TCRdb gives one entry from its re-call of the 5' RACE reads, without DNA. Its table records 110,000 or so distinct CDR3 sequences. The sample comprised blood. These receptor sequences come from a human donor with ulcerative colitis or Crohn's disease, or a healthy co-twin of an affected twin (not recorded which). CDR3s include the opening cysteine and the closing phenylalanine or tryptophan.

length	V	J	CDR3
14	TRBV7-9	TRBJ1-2	CASSQQRGLNGYTF
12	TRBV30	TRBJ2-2	CAWMVGTGELFF
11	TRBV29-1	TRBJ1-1	CAIRGYTEAFF
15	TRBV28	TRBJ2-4	CASSNPSGNKNIQYF
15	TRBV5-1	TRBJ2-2	CASSLDRANTGEPFF
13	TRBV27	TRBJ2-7	CASSLLHSYEQYF
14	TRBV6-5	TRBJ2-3	CASVRGPSTDTQYF
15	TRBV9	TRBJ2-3	CASSMRGRGGDTQYF
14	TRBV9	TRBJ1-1	CASSIRDRNTEAFF
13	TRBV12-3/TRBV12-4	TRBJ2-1	CASSLPGDNEQFF
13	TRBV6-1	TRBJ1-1	CASSESENTEAFF
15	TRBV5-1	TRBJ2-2	CASSVTSGNTGELFF
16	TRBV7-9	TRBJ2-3	CASSHAGGPSTDTQYF
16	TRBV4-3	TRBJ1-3	CASSQALPGQVNTIYF
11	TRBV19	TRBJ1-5	CASSDRTGSHF
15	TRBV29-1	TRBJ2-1	CSVVPLAGGRYEQFF
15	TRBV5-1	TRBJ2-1	CASSQTSATYNEQFF
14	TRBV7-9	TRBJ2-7	CASTPLGLSYEQYF
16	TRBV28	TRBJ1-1	CASIFSPNRGLAEAFF
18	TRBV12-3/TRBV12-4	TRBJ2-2	CASSLRGSSWTMTGELFF
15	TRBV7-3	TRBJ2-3	CASSLTGAGGDTQYF
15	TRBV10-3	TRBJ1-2	CAISGGTGANYGYTF
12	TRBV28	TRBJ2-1	CASSPTYNEQFF
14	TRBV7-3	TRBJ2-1	CASSTNTGEGEQFF
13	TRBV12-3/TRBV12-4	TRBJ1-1	CASSPTANTEAFF
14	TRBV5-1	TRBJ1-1	CASSMEGGRTEAYF
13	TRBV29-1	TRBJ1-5	CSVAEQANQPQHF
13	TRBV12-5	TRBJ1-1	CASGLVEGGEAFF
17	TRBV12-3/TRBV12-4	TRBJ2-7	CASSSHPGQGVSYEQYF
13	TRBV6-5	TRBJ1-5	CASRLTGNQPQHF
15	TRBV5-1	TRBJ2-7	CASSPQTGGSFEQYF
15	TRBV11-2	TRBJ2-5	CASSLVGGEKKTQYF
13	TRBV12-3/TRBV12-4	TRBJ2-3	CASSLSRSDTQYF
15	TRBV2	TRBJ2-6	CASSGDSSGANVLTF
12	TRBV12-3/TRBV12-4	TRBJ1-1	CATYLPRFGAFF
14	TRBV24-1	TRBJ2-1	CATRRRGQGAEQFF
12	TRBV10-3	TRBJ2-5	CAATGNEETQYF
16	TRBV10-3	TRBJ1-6	CAIKDPEPGSRSPLHF
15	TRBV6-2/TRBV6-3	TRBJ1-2	CASRPRGQGAVGYTF
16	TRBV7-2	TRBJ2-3	CASSTSLAGGSDTQYF
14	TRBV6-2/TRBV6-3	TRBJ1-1	CASSIHRGGTEAFF
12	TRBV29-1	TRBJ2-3	CSAAGFTDTQYF
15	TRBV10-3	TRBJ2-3	CATKSSGGNTDTQYF
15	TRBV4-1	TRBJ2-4	CASRRTGTGEDIQYF
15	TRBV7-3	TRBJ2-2	CASSLQGGNTGELFF
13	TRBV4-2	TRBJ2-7	CASSQGGFNEQYF
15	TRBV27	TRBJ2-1	CASSLGGLSYNEQFF
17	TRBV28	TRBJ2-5	CASSSLRLAGSQETQYF
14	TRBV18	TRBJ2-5	CASTSPAGEETQYF
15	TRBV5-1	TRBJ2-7	CASSLAGQGAHEQYF
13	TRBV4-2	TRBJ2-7	CASSPFPTYEQYF
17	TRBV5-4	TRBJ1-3	CASSGAPGQFSGNTIYF